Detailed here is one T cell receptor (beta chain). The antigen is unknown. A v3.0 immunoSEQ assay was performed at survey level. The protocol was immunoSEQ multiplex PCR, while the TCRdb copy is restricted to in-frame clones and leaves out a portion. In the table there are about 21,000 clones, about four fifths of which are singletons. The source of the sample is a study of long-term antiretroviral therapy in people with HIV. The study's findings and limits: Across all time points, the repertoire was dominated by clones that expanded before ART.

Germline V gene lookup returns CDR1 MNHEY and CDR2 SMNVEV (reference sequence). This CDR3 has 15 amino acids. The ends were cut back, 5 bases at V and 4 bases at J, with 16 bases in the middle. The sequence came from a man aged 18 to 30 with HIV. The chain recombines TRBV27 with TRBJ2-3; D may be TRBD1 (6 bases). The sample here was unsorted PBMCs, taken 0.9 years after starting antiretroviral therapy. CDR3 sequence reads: CASSSRGSYADTQYF. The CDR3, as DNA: TGTGCCAGCAGTAGTAGGGGGTCTTACGCAGATACGCAGTATTTT.